A selection of T cell receptor beta chains follows, all from one sample in a study of cytomegalovirus exposure and HLA in healthy donors. The protocol was immunoSEQ multiplex PCR, while the TCRdb copy is restricted to in-frame clones and leaves out a portion. The table lists about 400,000 clones, roughly 88% of them singletons. Sequenced sample: PBMCs. These receptors were obtained from a woman younger than 35 in good health and CMV-seronegative. CDR3s leave out the opening cysteine and the closing phenylalanine or tryptophan.

J gene | V gene | CDR3 protein
TRBJ2-3 | TRBV29-1 | SDSSHGTQY
TRBJ1-3 | TRBV5-5 | ASSHYILTATSSGNTIY
TRBJ1-3 | TRBV5-5 | ASEGASGNTIY
TRBJ2-3 | TRBV2 | ASSGEGQGRRTDTQY
TRBJ2-7 | TRBV27 | ASSLARDSYEQY
TRBJ2-7 | TRBV27 | ASSLIKESYEQY
TRBJ1-6 | TRBV11-2 | ASSLDGVGGSPLH
TRBJ1-1 | TRBV28 | ASSLWGDTEAF
TRBJ2-7 | TRBV28 | ASSYLTNRDHEQY
TRBJ2-6 | TRBV11-2 | ASSYRSYSSSGANVLT
TRBJ1-4 | TRBV27 | ASSPMGRGGGLNEKLF
TRBJ2-5 | TRBV14 | ASSQDARQARTIETQY
TRBJ1-1 | TRBV2 | ASRVQGINEAF
TRBJ1-1 | TRBV7-6 | ASSPRGFNTEAF
TRBJ2-5 | TRBV18 | ASSIARGQETQY
TRBJ2-3 | TRBV6-1 | ASSDPSGGTDTQY